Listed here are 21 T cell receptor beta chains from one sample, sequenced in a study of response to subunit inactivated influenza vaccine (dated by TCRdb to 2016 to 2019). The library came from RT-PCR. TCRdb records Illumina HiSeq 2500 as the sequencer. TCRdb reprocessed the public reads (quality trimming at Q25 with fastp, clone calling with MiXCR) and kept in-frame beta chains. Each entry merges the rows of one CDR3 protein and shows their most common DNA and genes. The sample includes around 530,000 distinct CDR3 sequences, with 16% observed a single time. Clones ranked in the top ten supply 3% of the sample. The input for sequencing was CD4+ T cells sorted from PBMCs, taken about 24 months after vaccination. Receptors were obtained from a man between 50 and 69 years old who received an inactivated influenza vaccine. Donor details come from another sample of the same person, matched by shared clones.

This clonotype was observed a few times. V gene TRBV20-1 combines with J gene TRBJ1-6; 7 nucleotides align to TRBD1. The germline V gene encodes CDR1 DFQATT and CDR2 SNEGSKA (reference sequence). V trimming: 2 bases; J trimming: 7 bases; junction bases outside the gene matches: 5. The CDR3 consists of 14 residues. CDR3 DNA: TGCAGTGCTAGAAGGGGGCCTGCAAATTCACCCCTCCACTTT. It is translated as CSARRGPANSPLHF.

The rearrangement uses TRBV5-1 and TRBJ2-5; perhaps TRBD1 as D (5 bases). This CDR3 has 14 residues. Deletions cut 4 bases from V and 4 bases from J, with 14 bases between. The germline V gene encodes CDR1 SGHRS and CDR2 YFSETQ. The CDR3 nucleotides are TGCGCCAGCAGCGTCGCAGGGATAGGAGAGACCCAGTACTTC. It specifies CASSVAGIGETQYF.

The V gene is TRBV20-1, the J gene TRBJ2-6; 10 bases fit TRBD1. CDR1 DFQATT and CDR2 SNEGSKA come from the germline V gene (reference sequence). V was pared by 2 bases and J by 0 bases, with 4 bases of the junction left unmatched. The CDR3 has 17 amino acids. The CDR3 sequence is CSARRGTGASGANVLTF. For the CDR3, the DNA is TGCAGTGCTAGACGGGGGACAGGGGCCTCTGGGGCCAACGTCCTGACTTTC.

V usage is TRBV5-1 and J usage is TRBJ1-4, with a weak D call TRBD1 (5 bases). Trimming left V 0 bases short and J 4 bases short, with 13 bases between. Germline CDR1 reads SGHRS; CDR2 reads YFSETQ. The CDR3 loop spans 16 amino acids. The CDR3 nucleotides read TGCGCCAGCAGCTTGGTCGCAGGGACCATTAATGAAAAACTGTTTTTT. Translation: CASSLVAGTINEKLFF.

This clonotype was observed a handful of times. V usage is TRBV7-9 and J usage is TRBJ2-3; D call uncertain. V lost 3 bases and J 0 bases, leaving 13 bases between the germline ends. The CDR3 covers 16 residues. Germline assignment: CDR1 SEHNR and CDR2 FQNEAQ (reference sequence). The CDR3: CASSFGPEPSTDTQYF. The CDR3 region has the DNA TGTGCCAGCAGCTTTGGGCCGGAGCCTAGCACAGATACGCAGTATTTT.

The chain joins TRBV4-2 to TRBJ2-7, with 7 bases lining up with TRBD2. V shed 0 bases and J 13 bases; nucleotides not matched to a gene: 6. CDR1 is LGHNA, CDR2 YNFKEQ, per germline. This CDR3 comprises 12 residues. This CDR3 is CASSQDRRELYF. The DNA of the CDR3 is TGTGCCAGCAGCCAAGATAGGCGGGAGCTTTACTTC.

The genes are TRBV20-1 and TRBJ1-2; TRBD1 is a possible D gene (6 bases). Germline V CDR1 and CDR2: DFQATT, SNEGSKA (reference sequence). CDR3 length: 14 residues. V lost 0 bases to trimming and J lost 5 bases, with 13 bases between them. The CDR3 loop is CSARDPRGAYGYTF. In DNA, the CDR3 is TGCAGTGCTAGAGACCCGAGGGGGGCATATGGCTACACCTTC.

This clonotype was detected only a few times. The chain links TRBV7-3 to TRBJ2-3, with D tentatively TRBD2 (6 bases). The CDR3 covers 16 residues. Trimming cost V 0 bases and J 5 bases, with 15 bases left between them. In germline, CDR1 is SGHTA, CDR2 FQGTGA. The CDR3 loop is CASSLTGRDGIDTQYF. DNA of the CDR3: TGTGCCAGCAGCTTAACGGGGCGGGATGGCATAGATACGCAGTATTTT. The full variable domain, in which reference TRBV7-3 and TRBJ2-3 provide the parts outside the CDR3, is GAGVSQTPSNKVTEKGKYVELRCDPISGHTALYWYRQSLGQGPEFLIYFQGTGAADDSGLPNDRFFAVRPEGSVSTLKIQRTERGDSAVYLCASSLTGRDGIDTQYFGPGTRLTVL.

The CDR3 spells CASSQAVLAASTDTQYF. The CDR3 bases are TGCGCCAGCAGCCAGGCGGTACTAGCGGCGAGCACAGATACGCAGTATTTT. The chain couples TRBV4-3 to TRBJ2-3, with 8 bases matching TRBD2. The junction had 8 bases not matched to a gene; V was cut back by 3 bases and J by 0 bases. The V gene's germline CDR1 is LGHNA and CDR2 YSLEER. The CDR3 runs 17 residues.

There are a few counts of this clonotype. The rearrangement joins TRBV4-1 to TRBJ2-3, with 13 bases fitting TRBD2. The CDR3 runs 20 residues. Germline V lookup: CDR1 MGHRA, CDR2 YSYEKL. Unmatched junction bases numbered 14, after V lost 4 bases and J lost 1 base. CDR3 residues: CASSRGLAGAGLVRTDTQYF. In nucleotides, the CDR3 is TGCGCCAGCAGCCGCGGACTAGCGGGAGCGGGGCTAGTTCGCACAGATACGCAGTATTTT.

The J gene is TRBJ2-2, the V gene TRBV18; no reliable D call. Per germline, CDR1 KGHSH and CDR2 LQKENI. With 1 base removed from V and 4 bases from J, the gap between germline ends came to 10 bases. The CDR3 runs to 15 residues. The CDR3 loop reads CASSPRQRGTGELFF. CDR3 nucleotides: TGTGCCAGCTCACCACGTCAGAGAGGCACCGGGGAGCTGTTTTTT.

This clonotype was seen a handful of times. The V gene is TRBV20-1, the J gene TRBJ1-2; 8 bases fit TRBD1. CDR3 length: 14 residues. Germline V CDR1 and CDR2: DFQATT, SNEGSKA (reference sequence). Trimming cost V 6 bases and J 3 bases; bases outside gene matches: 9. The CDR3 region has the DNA TGCAGTGCACCACCCGGGACAGGATACTATGGCTACACCTTC. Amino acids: CSAPPGTGYYGYTF.

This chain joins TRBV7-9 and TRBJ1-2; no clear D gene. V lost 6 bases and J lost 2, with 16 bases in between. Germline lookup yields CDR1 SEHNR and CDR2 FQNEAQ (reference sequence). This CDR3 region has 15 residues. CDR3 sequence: CASRPGRFTNYGYTF. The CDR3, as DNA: TGTGCCAGCAGACCCGGGCGGTTTACGAACTATGGCTACACCTTC.

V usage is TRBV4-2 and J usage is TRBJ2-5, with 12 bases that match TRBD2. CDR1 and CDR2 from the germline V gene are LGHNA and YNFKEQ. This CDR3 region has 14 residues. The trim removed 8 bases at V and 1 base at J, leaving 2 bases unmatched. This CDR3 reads CASGLAGPQETQYF. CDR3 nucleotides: TGTGCCAGCGGACTAGCGGGGCCCCAAGAGACCCAGTACTTC.

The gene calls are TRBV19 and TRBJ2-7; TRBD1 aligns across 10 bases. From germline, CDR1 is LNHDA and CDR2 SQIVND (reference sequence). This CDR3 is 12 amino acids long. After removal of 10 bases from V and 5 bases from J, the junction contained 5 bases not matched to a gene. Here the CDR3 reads CATGTGDHEQYF. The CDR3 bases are TGTGCCACCGGGACAGGGGACCACGAGCAGTACTTC.

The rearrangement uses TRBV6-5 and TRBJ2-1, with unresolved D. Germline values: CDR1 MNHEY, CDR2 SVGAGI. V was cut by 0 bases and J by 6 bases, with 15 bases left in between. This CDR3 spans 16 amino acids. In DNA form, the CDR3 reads TGTGCCAGCAGTTACTCGAAGTTACCACGGTTCAATGAGCAGTTCTTC. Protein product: CASSYSKLPRFNEQFF.

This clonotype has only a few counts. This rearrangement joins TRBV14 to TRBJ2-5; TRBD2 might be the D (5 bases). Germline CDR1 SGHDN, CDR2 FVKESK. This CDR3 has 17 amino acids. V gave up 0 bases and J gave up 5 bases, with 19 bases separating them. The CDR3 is CASSQDHDFWEMETQYF. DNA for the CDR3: TGTGCCAGCAGCCAAGACCATGATTTCTGGGAGATGGAGACCCAGTACTTC.

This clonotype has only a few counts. The CDR3 sequence: CSVEILAYTDTQYF. DNA of the CDR3: TGCAGCGTTGAGATTCTAGCGTACACAGATACGCAGTATTTT. The V and J genes are TRBV29-1 and TRBJ2-3, with TRBD2 as a possible D gene (6 bases). V lost 3 bases to trimming and J lost 2 bases, with 12 bases between them. From germline, CDR1 is SQVTM and CDR2 ANQGSEA. This CDR3 region has 14 residues.

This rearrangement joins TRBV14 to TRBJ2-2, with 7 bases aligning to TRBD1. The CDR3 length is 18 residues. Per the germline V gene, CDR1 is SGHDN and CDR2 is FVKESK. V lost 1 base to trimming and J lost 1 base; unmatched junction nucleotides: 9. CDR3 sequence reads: CASSQGPTGRMNTGELFF. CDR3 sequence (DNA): TGTGCCAGCAGCCAAGGACCGACAGGGCGAATGAACACCGGGGAGCTGTTTTTT.

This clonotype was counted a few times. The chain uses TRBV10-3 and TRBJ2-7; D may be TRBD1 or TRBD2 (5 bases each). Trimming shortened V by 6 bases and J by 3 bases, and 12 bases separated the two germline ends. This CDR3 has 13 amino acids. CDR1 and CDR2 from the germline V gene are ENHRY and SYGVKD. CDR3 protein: CAIRRGSDYEQYF. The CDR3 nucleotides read TGTGCCATCAGGAGGGGATCGGACTACGAGCAGTACTTC.

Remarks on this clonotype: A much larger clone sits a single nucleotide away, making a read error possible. This CDR3 is CASSQIHEQYF. The CDR3 DNA reads TGTGCCAGCAGCCAAATCCACGAGCAGTACTTC. The chain carries TRBV3-1 and TRBJ2-7; no firm D call. Trimming took off 2 bases at V and 5 bases at J, with 4 bases between the two ends. The CDR3 totals 11 residues. The germline gives CDR1 LGHDT, CDR2 YNNKEL (reference sequence).